The source of this T cell receptor beta chain is a study of blood T cell repertoires in COVID-19. Study in general: COVID-19 samples collected from the United States, Italy and Spain covered acute and convalescent phases.

Repertoires were generated with immunoSEQ multiplex PCR, while TCRdb's copy carries only in-frame clones and drops some. The table lists 400,000 or so clones, approximately 90% of them singletons. This clone was recorded once. This CDR3 is 13 amino acids long. Germline values: CDR1 MGHRA, CDR2 YSYEKL. The junction had 1 base not matched to a gene; V was cut back by 4 bases and J by 2 bases. The sequenced sample consisted of peripheral blood. The chain joins TRBV4-1 to TRBJ2-5; TRBD2 aligns across 7 bases. The clonotype originates from a man aged 18-30 years with COVID-19, enrolled during active disease. The CDR3 loop is CASSRGGQETQYF. The DNA for the CDR3 is TGCGCCAGCAGCCGGGGGGGACAAGAGACCCAGTACTTC.